One and the same sample provided the 28 T cell receptor beta chains below, sequenced in a study of blood T cell repertoires in COVID-19. Sequencing used immunoSEQ multiplex PCR; TCRdb keeps in-frame clones, though not all of them. The sample shows roughly 180,000 clones, approximately 79% of them seen only once. Material for sequencing was peripheral blood. The receptors were gathered from a man in his 60s with active or convalescent COVID-19.

The chain combines TRBV5-1 with TRBJ2-3; 9 nucleotides line up with TRBD1. V was pared by 1 base and J by 5 bases, with 11 bases of the junction left unmatched. Per germline, CDR1 SGHRS and CDR2 YFSETQ. The length of the CDR3 is 17 residues. The CDR3 DNA reads TGCGCCAGCAGCTTGATAGGGACAGGGTCCACCGGAGATACGCAGTATTTT. Encoded protein: CASSLIGTGSTGDTQYF.

The chain couples TRBV4-1 to TRBJ2-7; 10 nucleotides agree with TRBD1. CDR3 length equals 16 residues. The ends lost 7 bases at V and 4 bases at J; junction bases unmatched: 13. CDR1 and CDR2 (germline): MGHRA, YSYEKL. The CDR3 DNA follows: TGCGCCAGCAAAAAGTCCGGGACAGGGGCCGGTTACGAGCAGTACTTC. Translating gives CASKKSGTGAGYEQYF.

This chain uses TRBV29-1 with TRBJ2-1; 13 bases are shared with TRBD2. Germline CDR1 reads SQVTM; CDR2 reads ANQGSEA. Trimming at V came to 7 bases and at J to 10 bases, leaving 7 bases not matched to a gene. The CDR3 runs to 13 residues. The CDR3 here is CSGTRLAGGEQFF. CDR3 in DNA: TGCAGCGGCACACGACTAGCGGGAGGAGAGCAGTTCTTC.

V and J are TRBV3-1 (or the pseudogene TRBV3-2) and TRBJ2-1; TRBD1 is a possible D gene (5 bases). Germline CDR1 and CDR2: LGHDT and YNNKEL (reference sequence). The ends were cut back, 1 base at V and 10 bases at J, with 8 bases in the middle. The CDR3 covers 12 residues. The CDR3 region has the DNA TGTGCCAGCAGCCAAGGGGGCCGGGAGCAGTTCTTC. Protein: CASSQGGREQFF.

This clone has a count of ten or more. The rearrangement joins TRBV3-1 (or the pseudogene TRBV3-2) to TRBJ2-3; 11 nucleotides match TRBD2. V lost 0 bases to trimming and J lost 8 bases; unmatched junction nucleotides: 4. In germline, CDR1 is LGHDT, CDR2 YNNKEL (reference sequence). The CDR3 extends over 15 amino acids. CDR3 in amino acids: CASSQDSSGRSTQYF. CDR3 bases: TGTGCCAGCAGCCAAGATTCTAGCGGGAGGAGTACGCAGTATTTT.

This chain joins TRBV28 and TRBJ1-5; perhaps TRBD1 as D (5 bases). The CDR3 is 12 residues long. V dropped 9 bases and J dropped 6 bases, with 12 bases sitting between them. Germline CDR1 and CDR2: MDHEN and SYDVKM. CDR3 nucleotides: TGTGCCAGTCTGGGGCCCGGTCAGCCCCAGCATTTT. Translating it yields CASLGPGQPQHF.

The rearrangement links TRBV4-1 to TRBJ2-2, with D maybe TRBD2 (6 bases). This CDR3 has 14 residues. Trimming took off 10 bases at V and 5 bases at J, with 17 bases between the two ends. Germline loops: CDR1 MGHRA, CDR2 YSYEKL. CDR3: CATRWRAGTGELFF. DNA for the CDR3: TGCGCCACCCGATGGCGGGCGGGGACCGGGGAGCTGTTTTTT.

The V and J genes are TRBV5-4 and TRBJ2-5; 7 bases map to TRBD2. V gave up 3 bases and J gave up 2 bases; unmatched junction bases: 16. The CDR3 has 18 residues. In germline, CDR1 is SGHNT, CDR2 YYREEE (reference sequence). DNA of the CDR3: TGTGCCAGCAGCTCGTTGAGGGGACCGGGAGGACTTCAAGAGACCCAGTACTTC. Protein sequence: CASSSLRGPGGLQETQYF.

The chain links TRBV5-4 to TRBJ2-7; D is possibly TRBD2 (6 bases). Trimming removed 4 bases from V and 0 bases from J, with 17 bases in between. CDR3 length: 16 amino acids. Germline-derived CDR1 and CDR2 are SGHNT and YYREEE (reference sequence). In DNA, the CDR3 is TGTGCCAGCAGCCGCGGCGGGGTAGGGAGCTCCTACGAGCAGTACTTC. This encodes CASSRGGVGSSYEQYF.

This clone was observed a single time. The chain carries TRBV18 and TRBJ1-1; a weak D match, TRBD1 (6 bases). CDR1 is KGHSH, CDR2 LQKENI, per germline. The germline V and J ends were trimmed by 6 bases and 1 base, with 18 bases remaining between them. This CDR3 region has 16 residues. The CDR3 protein is CASSPGNRARNTEAFF. For the CDR3, the DNA is TGTGCCAGCTCGCCAGGAAACAGGGCCAGGAACACTGAAGCTTTCTTT.

The J gene is TRBJ2-7, the V gene TRBV4-3, with 8 nucleotides matching TRBD1. Trimming took 0 bases from V and 3 from J; bases not matched to a gene: 7. Germline CDR1 and CDR2: LGHNA and YSLEER. CDR3 length equals 16 residues. CDR3 in amino acids: CASSQESTGGHYEQYF. CDR3 nucleotide sequence: TGCGCCAGCAGCCAAGAATCAACAGGGGGACACTACGAGCAGTACTTC.

The V and J genes are TRBV5-1 and TRBJ2-1; D call uncertain. Trimming cost V 0 bases and J 7 bases, with 14 bases left between them. Germline CDR1 SGHRS, CDR2 YFSETQ. The CDR3 length is 15 residues. DNA of the CDR3: TGCGCCAGCAGCTTGGCCCAGTCTGCATTGAATGAGCAGTTCTTC. It codes for CASSLAQSALNEQFF.

The genes are TRBV6-5 and TRBJ2-7, with 7 bases fitting TRBD2. Trimming took 8 bases from V and 3 from J; bases not matched to a gene: 1. The CDR3 spans 11 residues. The germline CDR1 and CDR2 sequences are MNHEY and SVGAGI. The CDR3 coding sequence is TGTGCCAGCGGGAGGGACTACGAGCAGTACTTC. Translating gives CASGRDYEQYF.

The gene calls are TRBV2 and TRBJ1-2; no reliable D call. This CDR3 has 14 amino acids. V dropped 0 bases and J dropped 5 bases, with 10 bases sitting between them. CDR1 is SNHLY, CDR2 FYNNEI, per germline. The CDR3 nucleotides read TGTGCCAGCAGTGAAGCGCTTCGGAGTTATGGCTACACCTTC. Translated: CASSEALRSYGYTF.

This sequence joins TRBV7-3 and TRBJ1-2; 7 bases are a match to TRBD1. CDR3 length: 14 amino acids. The germline gives CDR1 SGHTA, CDR2 FQGTGA. The J segment lost 3 bases and the V segment lost 0 bases, leaving 1 base of the junction unmatched. This CDR3 is CASSLTGTDYGYTF. The CDR3, as DNA: TGTGCCAGCAGCTTAACGGGGACAGACTATGGCTACACCTTC.

J is TRBJ2-1 and V is TRBV28, with 7 bases aligning to TRBD2. J was trimmed by 5 bases and V by 4 bases; bases with no gene match: 5. The germline gives CDR1 MDHEN, CDR2 SYDVKM. There are 14 residues in the CDR3. The DNA for the CDR3 is TGTGCCAGCAGTTATGCGGGGAGGGACAATGAGCAGTTCTTC. As protein: CASSYAGRDNEQFF.

The chain joins TRBV13 to TRBJ1-6; D remains ambiguous. Trimming shortened V by 8 bases and J by 7 bases, and 15 bases separated the two germline ends. The length of the CDR3 is 14 residues. The V gene's germline CDR1 is PRHDT and CDR2 FYEKMQ (reference sequence). The DNA for the CDR3 is TGTGCCAGCCGAAAAGCGGGAGGAAATTCACCCCTCCACTTT. This sequence encodes CASRKAGGNSPLHF.

V gene TRBV6-5 combines with J gene TRBJ1-1; no definite D call. There are 15 residues in the CDR3. CDR1 and CDR2 from the germline V gene are MNHEY and SVGAGI. V shed 6 bases and J shed 0 bases, with 14 bases lying between them. CDR3 in amino acids: CASSPTRVLNTEAFF. The DNA of the CDR3 is TGTGCCAGCAGCCCAACCCGCGTTTTGAACACTGAAGCTTTCTTT.

The chain employs TRBV18 and TRBJ1-2; no reliable D call. Germline CDR1 is KGHSH and CDR2 is LQKENI. V shed 0 bases and J shed 4 bases, with 15 bases lying between them. The CDR3 loop spans 16 amino acids. CDR3 protein: CASSPPEQTSLYGYTF. For the CDR3, the DNA is TGTGCCAGCTCACCACCGGAACAGACCTCGCTCTATGGCTACACCTTC. Drawing the rest from reference TRBV18 and TRBJ1-2, the complete variable domain is NAGVMQNPRHLVRRRGQEARLRCSPMKGHSHVYWYRQLPEEGLKFMVYLQKENIIDESGMPKERFSAEFPKEGPSILRIQQVVRGDSAAYFCASSPPEQTSLYGYTFGSGTRLTVV.

The chain combines TRBV3-1 (or the pseudogene TRBV3-2) with TRBJ2-7; tentatively, D is TRBD1 (5 bases). Germline lookup yields CDR1 LGHDT and CDR2 YNNKEL (reference sequence). This CDR3 contains 14 residues. The V gene lost 3 bases and the J gene lost 1 base, with 10 bases spanning the gap. DNA for the CDR3: TGTGCCAGCAGCCAGTTTGGGGCGTCCTACGAGCAGTACTTC. Its protein product is CASSQFGASYEQYF.

The V gene is TRBV5-1, the J gene TRBJ2-1; 9 bases map to TRBD2. Germline lookup yields CDR1 SGHRS and CDR2 YFSETQ. Trimming removed 4 bases from V and 4 bases from J; junction bases left unmatched: 6. The CDR3 extends over 15 amino acids. CDR3 DNA: TGCGCCAGCAGCCCGTCTAGCGGGGTATACAATGAGCAGTTCTTC. This gives the protein CASSPSSGVYNEQFF.

The gene calls are TRBV6-5 and TRBJ2-7; unclear D gene. Germline V gives CDR1 MNHEY, CDR2 SVGAGI. This CDR3 contains 10 residues. Trimming left V 5 bases short and J 3 bases short, with 2 bases between. CDR3 sequence: CASSHYEQYF. The CDR3, as DNA: TGTGCCAGCAGTCACTACGAGCAGTACTTC.

The chain employs TRBV27 and TRBJ1-2; D remains ambiguous. The CDR3 extends over 12 amino acids. Trimming removed 5 bases at V and 4 bases at J, with 8 bases between. The V gene's germline CDR1 is MNHEY and CDR2 SMNVEV (reference sequence). The CDR3: CASSGGSYGYTF. For the CDR3, the DNA is TGTGCCAGCAGTGGCGGGTCCTATGGCTACACCTTC.

The chain employs TRBV7-2 and TRBJ2-1; TRBD2 matches at 15 bases. The CDR3 is made up of 18 amino acids. Germline V gives CDR1 SGHTA, CDR2 FQGNSA. The V and J ends lost 1 base and 4 bases, in that order; junction bases with no gene match: 5. CDR3 coding DNA: TGTGCCAGCAGCTTAGAAGGGACTAGCGGGAGGTTTTACAATGAGCAGTTCTTC. Translation gives CASSLEGTSGRFYNEQFF.

The table lists this clone with many counts. V usage is TRBV9 and J usage is TRBJ1-1; TRBD1 aligns across 7 bases. Trimming at V came to 2 bases and at J to 0 bases, leaving 4 bases not matched to a gene. This CDR3 is built from 15 residues. CDR1 and CDR2 from the germline V gene are SGDLS and YYNGEE. DNA of the CDR3: TGTGCCAGCAGCGTGCGGGACAGCATGAACACTGAAGCTTTCTTT. This codes for CASSVRDSMNTEAFF.

The V gene is TRBV3-1 (or the pseudogene TRBV3-2), the J gene TRBJ2-6; possible D gene TRBD2, 6 bases. Trimming removed 4 bases from V and 0 bases from J, with 10 bases in between. Germline CDR1 is LGHDT and CDR2 is YNNKEL (reference sequence). The CDR3 spans 16 residues. The DNA for the CDR3 is TGTGCCAGCAGCCCCAGGAGGGGCTCTGGGGCCAACGTCCTGACTTTC. Encoded protein: CASSPRRGSGANVLTF.

This clone was counted between two and nine times. The chain couples TRBV6-6 to TRBJ2-4, with 9 bases matching TRBD2. Germline CDR1 reads MNHNY; CDR2 reads SVGAGI (reference sequence). V shed 7 bases, J shed 7 bases, and the junction held 5 bases outside the gene matches. The CDR3 runs to 13 residues. This chain's CDR3 is CASTLGTSNIQYF. DNA for the CDR3: TGTGCCAGCACCCTGGGGACTAGCAACATTCAGTACTTC.

In its sample, this clone was seen a few times. The rearrangement uses TRBV19 and TRBJ2-5; 12 bases fit TRBD1. Germline V gene sequence: CDR1 LNHDA, CDR2 SQIVND (reference sequence). This CDR3 spans 14 amino acids. Trimming cost V 9 bases and J 2 bases; bases outside gene matches: 4. The CDR3 nucleotides are TGTGCCAGCAGGGACAGGGGGCGGCAAGAGACCCAGTACTTC. Protein sequence: CASRDRGRQETQYF.